This T cell receptor beta chain was retrieved from a study of blood T cells in healthy people across ages. Study details: Template switching caught about one barcoded beta molecule for each two T cells.

It was with a sample-barcoded 5' primer and a J-beta primer mix that a second PCR of roughly 7 to 12 cycles was run. TCRdb analysed the 5' RACE reads with MiXCR anew, one entry per CDR3 protein. The data contain about 930,000 distinct CDR3 sequences, around 29% of them seen just once; the ten biggest clones take up roughly 10%. This clonotype was counted ten times or more. Whenever a sample was processed, at least 7 million PBMCs were isolated. Trimming removed 6 bases from V and 0 bases from J, with 15 bases in between. In germline, CDR1 is DFQATT, CDR2 SNEGSKA (reference sequence). The CDR3 sequence is 15 residues long. These data were also filed under a second study, of T cells of mothers and their children. As that study records: RNA was extracted, and all of it went into cDNA synthesis at around 1.4 ug per 15 ul.

The chain links TRBV20-1 to TRBJ2-1; D is perhaps TRBD2 (5 bases). Sequenced sample: blood. This receptor was identified in a woman aged 40 to 49 in good health. This CDR3 is CSAQDGSGSYNEQFF. The CDR3 region has the DNA TGCAGTGCGCAAGATGGGAGCGGCTCCTACAATGAGCAGTTCTTC.